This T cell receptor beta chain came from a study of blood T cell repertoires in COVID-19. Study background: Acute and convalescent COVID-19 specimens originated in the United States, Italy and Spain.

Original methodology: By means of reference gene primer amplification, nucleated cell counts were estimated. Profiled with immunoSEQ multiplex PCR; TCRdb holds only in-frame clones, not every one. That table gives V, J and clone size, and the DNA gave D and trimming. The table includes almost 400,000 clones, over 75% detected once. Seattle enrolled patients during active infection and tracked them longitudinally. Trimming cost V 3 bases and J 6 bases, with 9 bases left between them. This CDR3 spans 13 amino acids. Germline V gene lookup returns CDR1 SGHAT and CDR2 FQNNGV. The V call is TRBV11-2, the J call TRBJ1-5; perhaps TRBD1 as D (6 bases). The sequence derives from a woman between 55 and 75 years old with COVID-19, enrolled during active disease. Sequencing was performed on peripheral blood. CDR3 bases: TGTGCCAGCAGCTTTGACAGGAGTCAGCCCCAGCATTTT. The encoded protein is CASSFDRSQPQHF.